What follows are 25 T cell receptor beta chains derived from one specimen sequenced in a study of cytomegalovirus exposure and HLA in healthy donors. With 60 Vbeta and 13 Jbeta primers, the PCR was carried out. Measured with immunoSEQ multiplex PCR; TCRdb has only the in-frame clones, and not every one. The sample gives roughly 110,000 clones, 74% of which show up once; around 2% is in the top ten. The sample comprised PBMCs. Receptors originate from a human donor in good health.

The chain has TRBV29-1 and TRBJ1-4, with 10 bases matching TRBD1. CDR3 length: 13 amino acids. Trimming cost V 6 bases and J 10 bases; bases outside gene matches: 8. Germline V gene data show CDR1 as SQVTM and CDR2 as ANQGSEA. The CDR3: CSVIRDRGGKLFF. The CDR3 region has the DNA TGCAGCGTGATCCGGGACAGGGGCGGAAAACTGTTTTTT.

This clone was counted between two and nine times. This sequence joins TRBV28 and TRBJ2-7, with D possibly TRBD1 on 5 matching bases. Germline V CDR1 and CDR2: MDHEN, SYDVKM. The length of the CDR3 is 17 residues. The V and J ends lost 5 bases and 4 bases respectively, with 24 bases between them. As DNA, the CDR3 is TGTGCCAGCAGTCAACCCCAACGTTGGCAGGGCAGATACGAGCAGTACTTC. Its translation is CASSQPQRWQGRYEQYF. The full variable domain, with the rest looked up from reference TRBV28 and TRBJ2-7, is DVKVTQSSRYLVKRTGEKVFLECVQDMDHENMFWYRQDPGLGLRLIYFSYDVKMKEKGDIPEGYSVSREKKERFSLILESASTNQTSMYLCASSQPQRWQGRYEQYFGPGTRLTVT.

The rearrangement uses TRBV27 and TRBJ2-1; a possible D gene is TRBD1 (5 bases). Germline loops: CDR1 MNHEY, CDR2 SMNVEV (reference sequence). This CDR3 contains 16 residues. Trimming took off 3 bases at V and 7 bases at J, with 19 bases between the two ends. The CDR3 here is CASSFGLQGKRNEQFF. The CDR3 DNA is TGTGCCAGCAGTTTTGGGCTGCAGGGAAAAAGAAATGAGCAGTTCTTC.

V and J are TRBV21-1 and TRBJ1-1; whether TRBD1, the table's D call, matches the DNA was not checked. TRBV21-1 is reported as a pseudogene. The CDR3 totals 17 residues. The CDR3 reads CASSKTGQVASDTEAFF. The CDR3 coding sequence is TGTGCCAGCAGCAAAACGGGACAGGTCGCGTCGGACACTGAAGCTTTCTTT.

V and J are TRBV11-3 and TRBJ2-3; tentatively, D is TRBD1 (5 bases). This CDR3 is built from 11 residues. Trimming removed 5 bases at V and 5 bases at J, with 5 bases between. CDR1 is SGHNT and CDR2 is YENEEA in the germline V gene. This CDR3 reads CASSRGDTQYF. CDR3 bases: TGTGCCAGCAGCAGGGGAGATACGCAGTATTTT.

This chain connects TRBV15 to TRBJ2-1, with 12 bases fitting TRBD2. J lost 6 bases, V lost 5 bases, and 5 bases had no gene match. The CDR3 sequence is 15 residues long. Germline assignment: CDR1 LNHNV and CDR2 YYDKDF (reference sequence). CDR3 protein: CATSALAGGFNEQFF. As DNA, the CDR3 is TGTGCCACCAGCGCACTAGCGGGGGGCTTCAATGAGCAGTTCTTC.

J is TRBJ1-1 and V is TRBV6-5; D call uncertain. The germline V gene has CDR1 MNHEY and CDR2 SVGAGI. The CDR3 loop spans 16 amino acids. V was shortened by 2 bases and J by 1 base, with 14 bases between the two germline ends. As DNA, the CDR3 is TGTGCCAGCAGTTACACCCCATCCCTATGGAACACTGAAGCTTTCTTT. Its protein is CASSYTPSLWNTEAFF.

The chain uses TRBV5-1 and TRBJ2-1, with 9 positions matching TRBD2. The V segment lost 4 bases and the J segment 9 bases; nucleotides outside the gene matches: 11. This CDR3 has 15 residues. Germline V gene data show CDR1 as SGHRS and CDR2 as YFSETQ. The CDR3 loop is CASSPLAGFGSEQFF. Here the CDR3 DNA reads TGCGCCAGCAGCCCTCTAGCGGGGTTCGGTAGTGAGCAGTTCTTC.

V is TRBV28 and J is TRBJ2-7; 7 nucleotides line up with TRBD2. V shed 7 bases, J shed 1 base, and the junction held 4 bases outside the gene matches. The CDR3 runs to 13 residues. In germline, CDR1 is MDHEN, CDR2 SYDVKM. The CDR3 is CASMGGGSYEQYF. CDR3 in DNA: TGTGCCAGCATGGGGGGGGGATCCTACGAGCAGTACTTC.

This rearrangement joins TRBV28 to TRBJ2-7; D is ambiguous. The length of the CDR3 is 13 residues. Germline V gene lookup returns CDR1 MDHEN and CDR2 SYDVKM. Trimming left V 10 bases short and J 2 bases short, with 15 bases between. In nucleotides, the CDR3 is TGTGCCACCCCCGGGTCCAACCCCTACGAGCAGTACTTC. It specifies CATPGSNPYEQYF. Looking up the rest from reference TRBV28 and TRBJ2-7 gives the full variable domain: DVKVTQSSRYLVKRTGEKVFLECVQDMDHENMFWYRQDPGLGLRLIYFSYDVKMKEKGDIPEGYSVSREKKERFSLILESASTNQTSMYLCATPGSNPYEQYFGPGTRLTVT.

V usage is TRBV19 and J usage is TRBJ1-5; 7 nucleotides line up with TRBD1. The CDR3 spans 16 residues. After removal of 3 bases from V and 1 base from J, the junction contained 6 bases not matched to a gene. Germline loops: CDR1 LNHDA, CDR2 SQIVND (reference sequence). Here the CDR3 reads CASSIGTGASNQPQHF. The CDR3 DNA is TGTGCCAGTAGTATCGGAACAGGGGCAAGCAATCAGCCCCAGCATTTT.

This clone occurred a few times. This CDR3 reads CASSFDGTGQYF. CDR3 bases: TGCGCCAGCAGCTTCGACGGGACAGGGCAGTATTTT. The chain has TRBV5-1 and TRBJ2-3; 8 bases map to TRBD1. V trimming: 2 bases; J trimming: 11 bases; junction bases outside the gene matches: 4. Germline V CDR1 and CDR2: SGHRS, YFSETQ. The CDR3 runs 12 residues.

This clone has more than one count but fewer than ten. The chain links TRBV9 to TRBJ1-6; the D is unclear. The germline CDR1 and CDR2 sequences are SGDLS and YYNGEE. This CDR3 has 16 residues. Trimming removed 3 bases from V and 0 bases from J, with 10 bases in between. The chain's CDR3 is CASSGTGSSYNSPLHF. The DNA for the CDR3 is TGTGCCAGCAGCGGGACGGGGAGCTCCTATAATTCACCCCTCCACTTT. Full variable domain (outside the CDR3, taken from reference TRBV9 and TRBJ1-6): DSGVTQTPKHLITATGQRVTLRCSPRSGDLSVYWYQQSLDQGLQFLIQYYNGEERAKGNILERFSAQQFPDLHSELNLSSLELGDSALYFCASSGTGSSYNSPLHFGNGTRLTVT.

This clone was counted only a few times. This chain links TRBV6-6 with TRBJ2-7, with 10 bases matching TRBD2. CDR3 length equals 14 residues. Germline V gene lookup returns CDR1 MNHNY and CDR2 SVGAGI (reference sequence). Trimming took 5 bases from V and 0 from J; bases not matched to a gene: 1. CDR3 DNA sequence: TGTGCCAGCAGTGCTAGCGGGAGCTCCTACGAGCAGTACTTC. It translates to CASSASGSSYEQYF.

The chain has TRBV29-1 and TRBJ2-1, with TRBD2 matching 12 bases. The germline V gene encodes CDR1 SQVTM and CDR2 ANQGSEA. This CDR3 is built from 15 residues. The trim removed 7 bases at V and 7 bases at J, leaving 11 bases unmatched. The CDR3, as DNA: TGCAGCGCCGGATCCGGGACTAGCGGGTCAAATGAGCAGTTCTTC. Its protein product is CSAGSGTSGSNEQFF.

J is TRBJ2-3 and V is TRBV14; D perhaps matches TRBD2 (5 bases). In germline, CDR1 is SGHDN, CDR2 FVKESK. The CDR3 contains 16 residues. The germline V and J ends were trimmed by 4 bases and 2 bases, with 16 bases remaining between them. The DNA of the CDR3 is TGTGCCAGCAGCCCCTTAAGCGGACGCCTCACAGATACGCAGTATTTT. Translated, it gives CASSPLSGRLTDTQYF. The whole variable domain, filled in from reference TRBV14 and TRBJ2-3, reads EAGVTQFPSHSVIEKGQTVTLRCDPISGHDNLYWYRRVMGKEIKFLLHFVKESKQDESGMPNNRFLAERTGGTYSTLKVQPAELEDSGVYFCASSPLSGRLTDTQYFGPGTRLTVL.

The V gene is TRBV11-3, the J gene TRBJ2-5; 7 bases align to TRBD1. The CDR3 runs to 13 residues. The trim removed 5 bases at V and 4 bases at J, leaving 4 bases unmatched. CDR1 is SGHNT and CDR2 is YENEEA in the germline V gene. The CDR3 loop is CASSKNRGETQYF. As DNA, the CDR3 is TGTGCCAGCAGCAAGAACAGGGGAGAGACCCAGTACTTC.

The CDR3 sequence: CASNLGGTIRAFF. DNA for the CDR3: TGTGCCAGCAACCTAGGGGGAACCATCCGAGCTTTCTTT. The chain links TRBV2 to TRBJ1-1; weak D call: TRBD1 (6 bases). V lost 7 bases to trimming and J lost 10 bases, with 19 bases between them. This CDR3 has 13 residues. Germline V gives CDR1 SNHLY, CDR2 FYNNEI. The full variable domain, completed using reference TRBV2 and TRBJ1-1, is EPEVTQTPSHQVTQMGQEVILRCVPISNHLYFYWYRQILGQKVEFLVSFYNNEISEKSEIFDDQFSVERPDGSNFTLKIRSTKLEDSAMYFCASNLGGTIRAFFGQGTRLTVV.

This clone appeared a few times. The chain couples TRBV2 to TRBJ1-3, with 8 bases identical to TRBD1. V dropped 4 bases and J dropped 5; count of bases not matched to a gene: 1. Germline values: CDR1 SNHLY, CDR2 FYNNEI. The CDR3 extends over 13 amino acids. The CDR3 here is CASSVRGRNTIYF. The CDR3 DNA reads as TGTGCCAGCAGTGTCAGGGGGCGAAACACCATATATTTT.

This clone has a handful of counts. The chain couples TRBV6-4 to TRBJ2-1; D uncertain. The CDR3 runs to 14 residues. The germline V and J ends were trimmed by 4 bases and 8 bases, with 15 bases remaining between them. Germline V CDR1 and CDR2: MRHNA, SNTAGT. The CDR3 sequence is CASSVGPPPDEQFF. In nucleotides, the CDR3 is TGTGCCAGCAGTGTCGGTCCCCCGCCCGATGAGCAGTTCTTC.

This sequence joins TRBV5-1 and TRBJ1-4; TRBD1 might be the D (6 bases). The ends were cut back, 3 bases at V and 3 bases at J, with 18 bases in the middle. CDR3 length: 17 amino acids. Germline V gene sequence: CDR1 SGHRS, CDR2 YFSETQ. CDR3 in amino acids: CASSSLGLGAANEKLFF. In nucleotides, the CDR3 is TGCGCCAGCAGCTCCCTTGGCCTGGGGGCAGCTAATGAAAAACTGTTTTTT.

The gene calls are TRBV14 and TRBJ2-1; 10 bases map to TRBD2. The V gene's germline CDR1 is SGHDN and CDR2 FVKESK. The J segment lost 15 bases and the V segment lost 1 base, leaving 18 bases of the junction unmatched. The CDR3 runs to 17 residues. This chain's CDR3 is CASSQVRSPASGGRRFF. The CDR3 region has the DNA TGTGCCAGCAGCCAAGTCCGATCTCCGGCTAGCGGGGGCCGGAGGTTCTTC.

The chain employs TRBV2 and TRBJ2-7; the D gene is possibly TRBD1 (5 bases). The CDR3 has 12 residues. Trimming cost V 8 bases and J 2 bases, with 10 bases left between them. The germline gives CDR1 SNHLY, CDR2 FYNNEI. The CDR3 nucleotides are TGTGCCAGCTCTAGGGGCACCTACGAGCAGTACTTC. It is translated as CASSRGTYEQYF.

This rearrangement joins TRBV27 to TRBJ2-2; D is unresolved. The CDR3 length is 15 residues. The germline gives CDR1 MNHEY, CDR2 SMNVEV (reference sequence). V was trimmed by 8 bases and J by 3 bases, leaving 16 bases between them. The CDR3 is CASLDLRRDTGELFF. CDR3 sequence (DNA): TGTGCCAGCTTGGATCTGCGGAGAGACACCGGGGAGCTGTTTTTT.

This clone was detected a few times. CDR3 in amino acids: CASSLVGTGSYGYTF. CDR3 bases: TGTGCCAGCAGCTTAGTAGGCACAGGGTCCTATGGCTACACCTTC. The V call is TRBV7-9, the J call TRBJ1-2; maybe TRBD1 (6 bases). Trimming cost V 1 base and J 4 bases, with 13 bases left between them. CDR3 size: 15 residues. From germline, CDR1 is SEHNR and CDR2 FQNEAQ (reference sequence).